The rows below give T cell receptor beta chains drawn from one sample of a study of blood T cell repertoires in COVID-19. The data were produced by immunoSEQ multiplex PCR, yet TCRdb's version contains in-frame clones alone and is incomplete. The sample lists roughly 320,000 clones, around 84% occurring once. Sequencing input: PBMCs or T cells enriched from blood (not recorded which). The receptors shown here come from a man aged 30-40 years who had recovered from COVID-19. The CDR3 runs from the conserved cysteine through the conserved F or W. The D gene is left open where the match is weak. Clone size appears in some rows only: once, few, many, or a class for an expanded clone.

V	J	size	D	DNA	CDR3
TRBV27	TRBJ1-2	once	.	TGTGCCAGCAGTTTAGAGGGACAATCGGGGCTTTATGGCTACACCTTC	CASSLEGQSGLYGYTF
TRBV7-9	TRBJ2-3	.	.	TGTGCCAGCAGCAAAACCGGGACTTCACTCTCAGATACGCAGTATTTT	CASSKTGTSLSDTQYF
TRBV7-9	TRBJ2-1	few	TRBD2	TGTGCCAGCAGCCCGATAGCGGGAGGGCCGAACAATGAGCAGTTCTTC	CASSPIAGGPNNEQFF
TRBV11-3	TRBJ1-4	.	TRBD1	TGTGCCAGCAGCTCTCCGGACAGGGCTAATGAAAAACTGTTTTTT	CASSSPDRANEKLFF
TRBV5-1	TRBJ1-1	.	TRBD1	TGCGCCAGCAGCCCACAGGGGCAGAACACTGAAGCTTTCTTT	CASSPQGQNTEAFF
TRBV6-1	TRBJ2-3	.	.	TGTGCCAGCAGTGAAGCCGGGGGGCGGACAGATACGCAGTATTTT	CASSEAGGRTDTQYF
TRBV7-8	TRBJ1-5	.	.	TGTGCCAGCAGCTTAGTAGCCAGGGTTGAGCCCCAGCATTTT	CASSLVARVEPQHF
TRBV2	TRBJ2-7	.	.	TGTGCCGGGGCGTCGGTCGACTCCTACGAGCAGTACTTC	CAGASVDSYEQYF
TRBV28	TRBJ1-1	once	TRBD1	TGTGCCAGCAGGTTCCGGGACAGCTTGAACACTGAAGCTTTCTTT	CASRFRDSLNTEAFF
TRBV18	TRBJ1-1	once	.	TGTGCCAGCTCACCTCTTGACAGAGCGAACACTGAAGCTTTCTTT	CASSPLDRANTEAFF
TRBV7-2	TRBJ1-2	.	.	TGTGCCAGCAGCTTACTCAACAGGGCCCTCGGTGGCTACACCTTC	CASSLLNRALGGYTF
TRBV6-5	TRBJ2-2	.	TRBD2	TGTGCCAGCACCGACGGGGGGAGCACCGGGGAGCTGTTTTTT	CASTDGGSTGELFF
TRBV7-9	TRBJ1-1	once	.	TGTGCCAGCAGCTTATCAGGGAGGACTGAAGCTTTCTTT	CASSLSGRTEAFF
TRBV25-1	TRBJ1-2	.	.	TGTGCCAGCAGCCCCGGCGGGAAGGAGTCGTATGGCTACACCTTC	CASSPGGKESYGYTF
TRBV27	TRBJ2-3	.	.	TGTGCCAGCAGCAGACAGACTAGCACAGATACGCAGTATTTT	CASSRQTSTDTQYF
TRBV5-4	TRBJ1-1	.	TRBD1	TGTGCCAGCAGCGTACTAGGGGGACAGGGAGGACCTGAAGCTTTCTTT	CASSVLGGQGGPEAFF
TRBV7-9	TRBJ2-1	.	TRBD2	TGTGCCAGCAGCCCCCCAGAGGGGAGGGTTCTGTACAATGAGCAGTTCTTC	CASSPPEGRVLYNEQFF
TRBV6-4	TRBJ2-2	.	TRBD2	TGTGCCAGCAGTGTGACTAGCGGTGGCACCGGGGAGCTGTTTTTT	CASSVTSGGTGELFF
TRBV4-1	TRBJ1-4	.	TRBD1	TGCGCCAGCAGCCAAGATCGGACAGGGGAGAGTGAAAAACTGTTTTTT	CASSQDRTGESEKLFF
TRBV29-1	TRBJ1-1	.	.	TGCAGCGTTGAATCAAGAGGAGGGCGTAATGAAGCTTTCTTT	CSVESRGGRNEAFF
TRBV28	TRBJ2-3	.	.	TGTGCCAGCAGCCCCGCCGGGACACCGAGCACAGATACGCAGTATTTT	CASSPAGTPSTDTQYF
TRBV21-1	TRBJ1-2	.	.	TGTGCCAGCAGCAAGGAGGGGGCAGGGCGAAATGGCTACACCTTC	CASSKEGAGRNGYTF
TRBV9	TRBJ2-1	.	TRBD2	TGTGCCAGCAGCGTCCGGACTAGCGGGAGCTACAATGAGCAGTTCTTC	CASSVRTSGSYNEQFF